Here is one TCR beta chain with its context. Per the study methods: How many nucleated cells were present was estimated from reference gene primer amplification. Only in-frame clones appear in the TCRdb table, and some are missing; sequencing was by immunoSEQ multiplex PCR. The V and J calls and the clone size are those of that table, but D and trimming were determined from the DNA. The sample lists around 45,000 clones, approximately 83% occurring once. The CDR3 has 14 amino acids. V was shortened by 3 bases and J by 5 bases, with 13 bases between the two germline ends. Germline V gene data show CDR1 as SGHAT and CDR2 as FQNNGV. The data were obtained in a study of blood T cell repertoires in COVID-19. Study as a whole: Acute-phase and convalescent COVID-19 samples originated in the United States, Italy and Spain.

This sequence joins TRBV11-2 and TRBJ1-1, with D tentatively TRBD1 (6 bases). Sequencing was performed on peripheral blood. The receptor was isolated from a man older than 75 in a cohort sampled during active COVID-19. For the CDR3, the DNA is TGTGCCAGCAGCTTCCAGGGGCCAGGGACTGAAGCTTTCTTT. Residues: CASSFQGPGTEAFF.